This T cell receptor (beta chain) is drawn from a study of blood T cell repertoires in COVID-19 (dated by TCRdb to the early 2020s). Looking at the study overall: Collaborator samples came from the United States, Italy and Spain and covered acute and convalescent phases of COVID-19. The material from the prospective study consisted of cDNA or gDNA derived from T cells, B-cell-depleted T cells, or PBMCs. Subjects who had been exposed to COVID-19, were actively infected with it, or had recovered from it provided the deeply sampled blood TCRbeta repertoires that made up the dataset. The repertoires were released in a freely available public database meant as a resource for research on the immune response to SARS-CoV-2. Samples were obtained from the ongoing ImmuneRACE study (first 160 participants) and from 1,254 subjects provided by 6 global collaborators. The sample metadata nearly always contained a de-identified subject ID, COVID-19 status, age in years and sex. HLA class I and class II types, where available, came from metadata supplied by the sample provider rather than from assay-based typing.

The CDR3 contains 12 residues, cysteine and phenylalanine counted. Just CDR3 DNA is preserved here, 36 bases in frame from base 1. The trim is 4 bases for V and 0 bases for J, with a gap of 5 bases between the germline ends. The germline V gene provides CDR1 SGHRS and CDR2 YFSETQ. Whole blood was collected in K2EDTA tubes by collaborating institutions according to the institutions' own protocols. Collaborator samples were shipped for TCRbeta analysis as frozen whole blood, isolated PBMCs, or DNA extracted from either sample type. Overall study outcomes, separate from this receptor: Clinical and demographic metadata were provided uncurated, with the amount varying by source and participant.

With regard to this clone: This clone's antigen is unknown. Base qualities are not recorded, but no much larger clone differs from it by a single base.

TCRbeta CDR3 regions were amplified from genomic DNA by means of the immunoSEQ Assay, a bias-controlled multiplex PCR. As for how the authors treated the data: The number of nucleated cells in each sample was estimated from the amplification of reference gene primers within the assay. Sequence reads were collapsed and filtered to measure the absolute abundance of every unique TCRbeta CDR3 rearrangement. For each sample, productive Simpson clonality was calculated as the square root of Simpson's diversity index over productive rearrangements. TCRdb obtained this table from immuneACCESS and retained in-frame rearrangements with V and J assigned. These tables miss some clones; where compared with another copy, unresolved V genes account for less than half of the shortfall, and the remainder is unexplained. V and J calls and clone size are given by that table; D and trimming were obtained from the DNA. The table for this sample lists roughly 150,000 clones; less than 90% of them were counted only once. Of the sample, 3.5% to 4.5% is held by the ten largest clones.

The chain uses TRBV5-1 and TRBJ2-7; a confident D gene designation cannot be given. This TCR came from a woman in her 70s with acute or convalescent COVID-19. Sequenced: peripheral blood. The CDR3 here reads CASSELSYEQYF. The nucleotides are TGCGCCAGCAGCGAGCTCTCCTACGAGCAGTACTTC.